The 22 T cell receptor beta chains given below trace back to one sample, sequenced in a study of vaccination and CD4 T cells after COVID-19. Oncomine TCR Beta short-read sequencing was applied to DNA from cultured CD4+ T cells. TCRdb called the PCR reads again in MiXCR, with one record for every CDR3 protein. This sample yields several thousand distinct CDR3 sequences, of which around two fifths are seen a single time; around 20% belongs to the top ten. No antigen has been assigned to these receptors. Treatment indicated: roughly 11-day PBMC culture with coronavirus spike peptide pools or control peptides (ViraFEST assay). Researchers collected the unexposed donor's CD4+ T cells before the COVID-19 pandemic (2011-2018). Sequences were obtained from CD4+ T cells from blood, cultured in vitro. Receptors were obtained from a human donor in good health.

This clonotype was counted between two and nine times. V gene TRBV6-2 or TRBV6-3 combines with J gene TRBJ1-2, with unresolved D. Germline values: CDR1 MNHEY, CDR2 SVGEGT. The V end lost 5 bases, the J end lost 7 bases, and 11 bases lay between the germline ends. CDR3 length equals 12 residues. The CDR3 here is CASSAGRSGYTF. CDR3 DNA: TGTGCCAGCAGTGCGGGGAGGAGTGGCTACACCTTC.

The genes are TRBV7-2 and TRBJ2-5, with D uncertain. The CDR3 consists of 11 residues. V was clipped by 3 bases and J by 3 bases, with 2 bases between them. Looked up from germline, CDR1 is SGHTA and CDR2 is FQGNSA. The chain's CDR3 is CASSLKETQYF. Here the CDR3 DNA reads TGTGCCAGCAGCTTGAAAGAGACCCAGTACTTC.

The J gene is TRBJ2-2, the V gene TRBV6-5, with D uncertain. CDR1 and CDR2 from the germline V gene are MNHEY and SVGAGI. Trimming pared 2 bases from V and 3 bases from J, leaving 10 bases between. CDR3 length: 15 residues. The CDR3 DNA sequence: TGTGCCAGCAGTTACAGCCAGCCCCACACCGGGGAGCTGTTTTTT. As protein: CASSYSQPHTGELFF.

The chain uses TRBV20-1 and TRBJ2-7, with D possibly being TRBD2 (7 bases). The germline V and J ends were trimmed by 3 bases and 0 bases, with 9 bases remaining between them. The CDR3 loop spans 13 amino acids. Germline values: CDR1 DFQATT, CDR2 SNEGSKA (reference sequence). The CDR3 nucleotides read TGCAGTGCTAGCGGGGGGCACTCCTACGAGCAGTACTTC. Its translation: CSASGGHSYEQYF.

This clonotype was found a few times. The V and J genes are TRBV7-9 and TRBJ2-7; D unresolved. This CDR3 has 14 residues. V lost 8 bases, J lost 1 base, and 15 bases lay in between. CDR1 and CDR2 (germline): SEHNR, FQNEAQ (reference sequence). The CDR3, as DNA: TGTGCCAGCGAACCGCACCAAAAATCCTACGAGCAGTACTTC. This codes for CASEPHQKSYEQYF.

This clonotype was recorded only once. The V and J genes are TRBV5-6 and TRBJ2-7; either TRBD1 or TRBD2 may supply D (5 bases each). Germline lookup yields CDR1 SGHDT and CDR2 YYEEEE. This CDR3 has 15 residues. Trimming took 6 bases from V and 3 from J, leaving 19 bases between them. CDR3 sequence reads: CASNPPGASSYEQYF. CDR3 sequence (DNA): TGTGCCAGCAACCCCCCCGGGGCTAGTAGCTACGAGCAGTACTTC.

In this sample, this clonotype turned up a few times. This chain connects TRBV5-1 to TRBJ2-7; TRBD2 matches 7 bases. The CDR3 spans 14 residues. Germline lookup yields CDR1 SGHRS and CDR2 YFSETQ. Losses at the gene ends were 4 bases for V and 0 bases for J; bases not matched to a gene: 4. The CDR3 coding sequence is TGCGCCAGCAGCGTTAGCGGGCGCTCCTACGAGCAGTACTTC. This gives the protein CASSVSGRSYEQYF.

This clonotype was recorded once. The V call is TRBV20-1, the J call TRBJ2-1; TRBD2 matches 13 bases. The length of the CDR3 is 16 residues. Losses at the gene ends were 1 base for V and 6 bases for J; bases not matched to a gene: 6. Germline V gene data show CDR1 as DFQATT and CDR2 as SNEGSKA (reference sequence). CDR3 sequence: CSARAELAGGPNEQFF. DNA of the CDR3: TGCAGTGCTAGAGCCGAACTAGCGGGAGGGCCCAATGAGCAGTTCTTC.

This clonotype has only a few counts. This sequence joins TRBV20-1 and TRBJ2-5; unclear D gene. Between the trimmed V and J ends, which lost 4 bases and 3 bases, there was a span of 12 bases. There are 13 residues in the CDR3. Germline assignment: CDR1 DFQATT and CDR2 SNEGSKA (reference sequence). The CDR3 DNA reads as TGCAGTGCTAATCTGGGTTTTAAAGAGACCCAGTACTTC. Translated, it gives CSANLGFKETQYF.

This chain links TRBV6-1 with TRBJ2-1; TRBD1 aligns across 9 bases. The V gene end was trimmed by 6 bases and the J gene end by 4 bases; junction bases not matched to a gene: 7. Germline values: CDR1 MNHNS, CDR2 SASEGT. The CDR3 sequence is 15 residues long. The DNA of the CDR3 is TGTGCCAGCAGGATTGGGACAGGGAGATACAATGAGCAGTTCTTC. It yields the protein CASRIGTGRYNEQFF.

This clonotype was seen a few times. The J gene is TRBJ1-6, the V gene TRBV7-7; TRBD1 matches at 7 bases. Germline CDR1 and CDR2: SSHAT and FNYEAQ (reference sequence). V lost 1 base, J lost 8 bases, and 8 bases stayed unmatched. The CDR3 runs to 16 residues. The CDR3, as DNA: TGTGCCAGCAGCTTAGATTGGCAGGGGGGTTATTCACCCCTCCACTTT. Amino acids: CASSLDWQGGYSPLHF.

The V gene is TRBV6-2 or TRBV6-3, the J gene TRBJ2-7; TRBD2 matches at 8 bases. The CDR3 totals 16 residues. V trimming: 4 bases; J trimming: 7 bases; junction bases outside the gene matches: 15. CDR1 is MNHEY, CDR2 SVGEGT, per germline. The CDR3 is CASSLAGGMFPREQYF. CDR3 nucleotide sequence: TGTGCCAGCAGTTTGGCGGGGGGAATGTTTCCTCGTGAGCAGTACTTC.

Only a few counts were recorded for this clonotype. The V and J genes are TRBV7-2 and TRBJ1-2, with D unclear. The CDR3 runs 12 residues. CDR1 is SGHTA, CDR2 FQGNSA, per germline. The germline V and J ends were trimmed by 0 bases and 6 bases, with 5 bases remaining between them. CDR3 nucleotides: TGTGCCAGCAGCTTAGCCAGACATGGCTACACCTTC. This translates into CASSLARHGYTF.

This clonotype was seen more than once but under ten times. The chain employs TRBV29-1 and TRBJ1-2, with D unresolved. The CDR3 sequence is 11 residues long. Trimming removed 4 bases at V and 6 bases at J, with 9 bases between. Germline V gene data show CDR1 as SQVTM and CDR2 as ANQGSEA. The CDR3 region is CSVGGWNGYTF. CDR3 DNA sequence: TGCAGCGTTGGAGGGTGGAATGGCTACACCTTC.

The chain joins TRBV20-1 to TRBJ2-7; possible D gene TRBD2, 5 bases. The germline V and J ends were trimmed by 0 bases and 6 bases, with 21 bases remaining between them. The V gene's germline CDR1 is DFQATT and CDR2 SNEGSKA (reference sequence). This CDR3 is built from 16 residues. The CDR3 nucleotides are TGCAGTGCTAGAGACCACTCCCTAGGCCGGGGTTCCGAGCAGTACTTC. Translation: CSARDHSLGRGSEQYF.

The chain recombines TRBV7-6 with TRBJ1-2; 9 positions agree with TRBD1. The CDR3 covers 14 residues. The V segment lost 2 bases and the J segment 8 bases; nucleotides outside the gene matches: 6. Germline V gene data show CDR1 as SGHVS and CDR2 as FNYEAQ. The CDR3: CASSLSGQGVGYTF. The CDR3, as DNA: TGTGCCAGCAGCTTATCGGGACAGGGCGTAGGCTACACCTTC.

V usage is TRBV11-3 and J usage is TRBJ2-2; unclear D gene. Trimming stripped 5 bases from V and 4 bases from J, with 14 bases between. There are 15 residues in the CDR3. Per the germline V gene, CDR1 is SGHNT and CDR2 is YENEEA. CDR3 DNA sequence: TGTGCCAGCAGCCTGGGTCTAGGCCCCACCGGGGAGCTGTTTTTT. The encoded protein is CASSLGLGPTGELFF.

The rearrangement links TRBV27 to TRBJ2-1; D is ambiguous. CDR1 and CDR2 (germline): MNHEY, SMNVEV (reference sequence). Deletions cut 6 bases from V and 4 bases from J, with 10 bases between. The length of the CDR3 is 13 residues. CDR3 loop: CASSPWGYNEQFF. For the CDR3, the DNA is TGTGCCAGCAGCCCGTGGGGTTACAATGAGCAGTTCTTC.

V gene TRBV27 combines with J gene TRBJ2-6; tentative D call: TRBD2 (5 bases). The germline gives CDR1 MNHEY, CDR2 SMNVEV (reference sequence). The CDR3 is 17 residues long. With 3 bases removed from V and 0 bases from J, the gap between germline ends came to 12 bases. CDR3 sequence reads: CASSFRQTNSGANVLTF. The DNA of the CDR3 is TGTGCCAGCAGTTTCCGTCAGACTAACTCTGGGGCCAACGTCCTGACTTTC.

V and J are TRBV12-3 or TRBV12-4 and TRBJ2-3, with D tentatively TRBD2 (6 bases). V lost 6 bases to trimming and J lost 6 bases, with 16 bases between them. The CDR3 spans 14 residues. CDR3 coding DNA: TGTGCCAGCAGAGTAGCGGCCTCGACGGATACGCAGTATTTT. This encodes CASRVAASTDTQYF.

The rearrangement uses TRBV6-1 and TRBJ2-6; D is undetermined. Between the trimmed V and J ends, which lost 6 bases and 1 base, there was a span of 10 bases. This CDR3 has 15 residues. The germline V gene has CDR1 MNHNS and CDR2 SASEGT. CDR3 sequence: CASSAMSSGANVLTF. CDR3 DNA sequence: TGTGCCAGCAGCGCCATGAGTTCTGGGGCCAACGTCCTGACTTTC.

In its sample, this clonotype was seen a few times. This chain joins TRBV6-1 and TRBJ1-6; D call uncertain. Trimming removed 7 bases at V and 0 bases at J, with 16 bases between. The CDR3 loop spans 17 amino acids. Germline CDR1 is MNHNS and CDR2 is SASEGT. In DNA, the CDR3 is TGTGCCAGCAACGAGGGCCTCTTAAGCTCCTATAATTCACCCCTCCACTTT. It specifies CASNEGLLSSYNSPLHF.